This T cell receptor (beta chain) came from a study of cytomegalovirus exposure and HLA in healthy donors (dated by TCRdb to between 2016 and 2019). With regard to the full study: The roughly 650 repertoires of the first cohort and the 95 to 150 validation repertoires were produced on the same platform, according to a later analysis. The study aimed to test whether cataloging public T cell receptors could reveal signatures of past pathogen exposure. A separate validation cohort of approximately 130 different subjects was used in addition to the approximately 700-subject first cohort. The study combined high-throughput TCR immunosequencing, statistical association of individual TCRs with disease status, and machine learning to predict cytomegalovirus infection status. The research as a whole found: A total of about 150 TCR beta chains were listed by the study as associated with cytomegalovirus. In both the original and validation cohorts, the classifier was reported to diagnose cytomegalovirus status with high specificity and sensitivity. Most TCR sequences were observed very rarely across donors, whereas some public TCRs were present in many individuals. A later analysis lacked HLA typing for the validation cohort, so it scored co-occurrence in that cohort across all 120 or so repertoires. In a later analysis, TCRs clustered in the first cohort were found to also tend to co-occur in the approximately 110 validation repertoires, with approximately 93% of cluster scores above 0. The authors suggested that the approach could potentially be generalized to other disease states and immunological phenotypes. A few of the identified cytomegalovirus-associated TCR beta chains were confirmed in vitro to be specific for cytomegalovirus antigens.

CDR1 is given as SGHRS and CDR2 as YFSETQ, both from the germline V gene. From cysteine to phenylalanine, the CDR3 is 16 amino acids long. The sequence is cut down to CDR3 DNA, 48 bases in frame from base 1. Unmatched junction bases come to 11, with V trimmed by 4 bases and J by 4 bases. To note about this clone: It lacks a known antigen. No much larger clone exists at a distance of one base, and base qualities are not known.

Donors formed part of the validation cohort, which comprised about 130 subjects and was distinct from the first cohort of under 750 subjects. Library prep was done by the immunoSEQ multiplex PCR assay. From the authors' description of their analysis: A statistical classification framework was built for diagnosing cytomegalovirus status from the catalog of TCR beta chain sequences. Entries here come from immuneACCESS through TCRdb and include only in-frame sequences with V and J called. Some clones fail to appear in such tables; in the studies checked, an unresolved V gene covers under half of the shortfall, and the cause of the remainder is unknown. V and J calls and clone size follow that table, whereas D and trimming were derived from the DNA. Counted in this sample were some 210,000 clones; 83% of them appeared once. In total, the top ten clones hold around 5.6% of the sample.

Sequencing input: PBMCs. This clonotype originated in a woman aged 18 to 35 in good health and CMV-seronegative. The rearrangement combines TRBV5-1 with TRBJ2-5, with TRBD2 identical over 9 junction bases. The DNA is as follows: TGCGCCAGCAGCCCAACGCGGGGGGGAGGTACAGAGACCCAGTACTTC. Its protein reads: CASSPTRGGGTETQYF.